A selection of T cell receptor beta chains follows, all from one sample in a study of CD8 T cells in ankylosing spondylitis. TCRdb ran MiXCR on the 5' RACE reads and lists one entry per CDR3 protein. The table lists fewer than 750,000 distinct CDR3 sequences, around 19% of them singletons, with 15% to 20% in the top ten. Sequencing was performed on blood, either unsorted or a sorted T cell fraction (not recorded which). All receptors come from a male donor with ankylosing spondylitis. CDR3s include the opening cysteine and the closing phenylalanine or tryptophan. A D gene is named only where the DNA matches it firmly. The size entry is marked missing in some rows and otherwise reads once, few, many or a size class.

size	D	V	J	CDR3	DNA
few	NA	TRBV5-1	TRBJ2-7	CASSFLASDEQYF	TGCGCCAGCAGCTTCCTAGCATCGGACGAGCAGTACTTC
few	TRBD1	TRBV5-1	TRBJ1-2	CASSLLTGGYGYTF	TGCGCCAGCAGCTTATTGACAGGGGGGTATGGCTACACCTTC
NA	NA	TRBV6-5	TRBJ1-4	CASSRKDEKLFF	TGTGCCAGCAGCCGAAAGGATGAAAAACTGTTTTTT
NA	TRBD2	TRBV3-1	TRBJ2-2	CASSHSTSANTGELFF	TGTGCCAGCAGCCATTCGACTAGCGCGAACACCGGGGAGCTGTTTTTT
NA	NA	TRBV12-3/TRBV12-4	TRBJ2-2	CASSPPTATGELFF	TGTGCCAGCAGTCCGCCGACAGCAACCGGGGAGCTGTTTTTT
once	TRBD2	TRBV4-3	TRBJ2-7	CASSQDGLAGGDYEQYF	TGCGCCAGCAGCCAAGATGGGCTAGCGGGAGGGGACTACGAGCAGTACTTC
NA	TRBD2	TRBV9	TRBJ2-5	CASSVGWDSGGQETQYF	TGTGCCAGCAGCGTAGGATGGGATAGCGGGGGGCAAGAGACCCAGTACTTC
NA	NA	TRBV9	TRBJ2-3	CASSVTLASAGTADTQYF	TGTGCCAGCAGCGTAACGTTGGCTAGCGCCGGGACGGCAGATACGCAGTATTTT
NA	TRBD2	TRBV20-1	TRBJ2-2	CSARDAREGTGELFF	TGCAGTGCTAGAGATGCGCGGGAGGGTACCGGGGAGCTGTTTTTT
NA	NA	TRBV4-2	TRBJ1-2	CASSQDNINTFYGYTF	TGTGCCAGCAGCCAGGACAACATAAACACCTTCTATGGCTACACCTTC
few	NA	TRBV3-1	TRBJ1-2	CASSPFFGREGGYTF	TGTGCCAGCAGCCCCTTCTTTGGAAGGGAGGGTGGCTACACCTTC
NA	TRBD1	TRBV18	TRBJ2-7	CASSHTKDRGYEQYF	TGTGCCAGCTCACACACGAAAGACAGGGGGTACGAGCAGTACTTC
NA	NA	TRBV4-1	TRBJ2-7	CASSQAQNLYEQYF	TGCGCCAGCAGCCAAGCACAGAACCTCTACGAGCAGTACTTC
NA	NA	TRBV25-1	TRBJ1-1	CASSEWGGLNTEAFF	TGTGCCAGCAGTGAATGGGGGGGCCTGAACACTGAAGCTTTCTTT
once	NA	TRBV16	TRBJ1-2	CASSPTEYYGYTF	TGTGCCAGCAGTCCTACAGAATACTATGGCTACACCTTC
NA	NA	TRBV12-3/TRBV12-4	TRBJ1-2	CASSPATGPSRGYGYTF	TGTGCCAGCAGTCCGGCGACAGGTCCCTCCAGGGGCTATGGCTACACCTTC
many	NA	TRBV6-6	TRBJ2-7	CASSSAGVTGQYF	TGTGCCAGCAGTTCCGCCGGGGTTACTGGGCAGTACTTC
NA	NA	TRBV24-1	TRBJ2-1	CATSDAQKRNEQFF	TGTGCCACCAGTGATGCTCAGAAGCGCAATGAGCAGTTCTTC
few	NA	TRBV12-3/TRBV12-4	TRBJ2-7	CASRPTAAGEEQYF	TGTGCCAGCAGACCGACCGCCGCGGGTGAGGAGCAGTACTTC
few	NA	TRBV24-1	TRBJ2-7	CATSAAGQLSYEQYF	TGTGCCACCAGTGCGGCGGGCCAACTTTCCTACGAGCAGTACTTC
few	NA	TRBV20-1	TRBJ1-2	CSGPQSNYGYTF	TGCAGTGGCCCACAGAGTAACTATGGCTACACCTTC
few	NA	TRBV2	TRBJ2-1	CASTRSTTGNNEQFF	TGTGCCAGCACCCGAAGCACAACCGGGAACAATGAGCAGTTCTTC
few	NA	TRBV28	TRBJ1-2	CASIRDRGNWGYTF	TGTGCCAGCATCCGGGACCGGGGGAATTGGGGCTACACCTTC
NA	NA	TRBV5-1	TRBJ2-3	CASSLAYTGDLTDTQYF	TGCGCCAGCAGCTTGGCCTATACGGGAGATTTGACAGATACGCAGTATTTT
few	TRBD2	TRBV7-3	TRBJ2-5	CASSLLAGSQETQYF	TGTGCCAGCAGCTTGCTAGCGGGGTCCCAAGAGACCCAGTACTTC
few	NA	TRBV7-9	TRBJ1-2	CASSTRDPPSNYGYTF	TGTGCCAGCAGCACCCGGGACCCTCCGTCAAACTATGGCTACACCTTC
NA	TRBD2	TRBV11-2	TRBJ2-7	CASSLGAGVREQYF	TGTGCCAGCAGCTTGGGAGCGGGAGTAAGGGAGCAGTACTTC
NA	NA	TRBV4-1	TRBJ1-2	CASSPQHEGSYGYTF	TGCGCCAGCAGCCCGCAACACGAGGGTTCCTATGGCTACACCTTC
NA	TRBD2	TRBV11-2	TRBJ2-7	CASSLSGTPRGEQYF	TGTGCCAGCAGCTTAAGCGGGACCCCCCGGGGCGAGCAGTACTTC
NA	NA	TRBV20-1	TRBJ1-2	CSARPKSTVKYGYTF	TGCAGTGCTAGACCTAAATCGACGGTGAAGTATGGCTACACCTTC
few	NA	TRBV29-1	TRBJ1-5	CSVAAGPSNQPQHF	TGCAGCGTTGCGGCAGGACCTAGCAATCAGCCCCAGCATTTT
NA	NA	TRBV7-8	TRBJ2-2	CASRSAGRTGELFF	TGTGCCAGCAGGAGTGCAGGGCGGACCGGGGAGCTGTTTTTT
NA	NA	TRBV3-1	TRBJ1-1	CASSPVAKAANTEAFF	TGTGCCAGCAGCCCCGTAGCGAAGGCAGCGAACACTGAAGCTTTCTTT
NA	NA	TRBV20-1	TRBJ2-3	CSASPGGGGVDTQYF	TGCAGTGCCAGCCCTGGAGGGGGAGGTGTTGATACGCAGTATTTT
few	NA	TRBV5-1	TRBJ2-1	CASTGGPTNEQFF	TGCGCCAGCACTGGGGGCCCGACCAATGAGCAGTTCTTC
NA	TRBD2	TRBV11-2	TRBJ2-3	CASSLSGASPSTDTQYF	TGTGCCAGCAGCTTAAGCGGGGCCTCCCCCAGCACAGATACGCAGTATTTT
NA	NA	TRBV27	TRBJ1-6	CASSLFSYNSPLHF	TGTGCCAGCAGTTTGTTCTCCTATAATTCACCCCTCCACTTT
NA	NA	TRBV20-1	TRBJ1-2	CSARDLGTGYTF	TGCAGTGCTAGGGACTTAGGGACTGGCTACACCTTC
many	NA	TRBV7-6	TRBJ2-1	CASSLGFNEQFF	TGTGCCAGCAGCTTAGGGTTTAATGAGCAGTTCTTC
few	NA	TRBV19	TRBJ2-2	CARGLLNTGELFF	TGTGCCAGGGGACTTCTTAACACCGGGGAGCTGTTTTTT
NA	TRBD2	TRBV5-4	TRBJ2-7	CASSLAGLAYGEQYF	TGTGCCAGCAGCTTGGCGGGACTAGCATACGGCGAGCAGTACTTC
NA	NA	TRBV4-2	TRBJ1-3	CASSQETGRSGNTIYF	TGTGCCAGCAGCCAAGAAACAGGGCGTTCTGGAAACACCATATATTTT
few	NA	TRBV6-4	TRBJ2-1	CASSERGHNEQFF	TGTGCCAGCAGTGAAAGAGGGCACAATGAGCAGTTCTTC
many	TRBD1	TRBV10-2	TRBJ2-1	CASLSRDREYNEQFF	TGCGCCAGTCTGTCTCGGGACAGGGAATACAATGAGCAGTTCTTC
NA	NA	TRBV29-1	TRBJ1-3	CSVGSSGNTIYF	TGCAGCGTTGGATCCTCTGGAAACACCATATATTTT
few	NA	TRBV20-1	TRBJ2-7	CSARYARGLNEQYF	TGCAGTGCTAGATATGCGCGGGGCCTGAACGAGCAGTACTTC
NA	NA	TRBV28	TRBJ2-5	CASSVTGRETQYF	TGTGCCAGCAGTGTGACAGGGAGGGAGACCCAGTACTTC
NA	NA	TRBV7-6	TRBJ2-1	CASSLVESGEQFF	TGTGCCAGCAGCTTAGTGGAGTCCGGTGAGCAGTTCTTC
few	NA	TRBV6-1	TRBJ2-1	CATQGYNEQFF	TGTGCCACCCAGGGGTACAATGAGCAGTTCTTC
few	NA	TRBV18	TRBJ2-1	CASSPRSHNEQFF	TGTGCCAGCTCACCACGATCCCACAATGAGCAGTTCTTC
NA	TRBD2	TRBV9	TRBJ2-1	CASSVGQGGLAGNMRNEQFF	TGTGCCAGCAGCGTAGGGCAAGGGGGACTAGCGGGAAACATGCGCAATGAGCAGTTCTTC
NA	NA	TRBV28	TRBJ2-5	CASSWQGARVGTQYF	TGTGCCAGCAGTTGGCAAGGGGCGCGGGTAGGGACCCAGTACTTC